The clone carrying this TCR beta chain has ten or more counts. TCR beta CDR3 sequences were amplified from RNA transcripts. First-round RT-PCR with HTBI primers amplified the TCR CDR3 region. In TCRdb, the multiplex PCR reads were re-called with MiXCR into one record per CDR3 protein. Of about 520,000 distinct CDR3 sequences detected, 20% to 25% appear once; the ten largest clones hold 26%. CDR1 and CDR2 (germline): MDHEN, SYDVKM. This CDR3 has 15 residues. With V trimmed by 5 bases and J by 7 bases, 13 bases remained unmatched. This entry comes from a study of T cells in Graves' hyperthyroidism and ophthalmopathy.

Sequences were obtained from blood. This clonotype originated in a man between 18 and 35 years old with Graves' hyperthyroidism. The rearrangement links TRBV28 to TRBJ1-1, with TRBD1 matching over 7 bases. The CDR3, as DNA: TGTGCCAGCAGTCCCGACCGGACAGGAGGGGTTGAAGCTTTCTTT. Amino acids: CASSPDRTGGVEAFF.